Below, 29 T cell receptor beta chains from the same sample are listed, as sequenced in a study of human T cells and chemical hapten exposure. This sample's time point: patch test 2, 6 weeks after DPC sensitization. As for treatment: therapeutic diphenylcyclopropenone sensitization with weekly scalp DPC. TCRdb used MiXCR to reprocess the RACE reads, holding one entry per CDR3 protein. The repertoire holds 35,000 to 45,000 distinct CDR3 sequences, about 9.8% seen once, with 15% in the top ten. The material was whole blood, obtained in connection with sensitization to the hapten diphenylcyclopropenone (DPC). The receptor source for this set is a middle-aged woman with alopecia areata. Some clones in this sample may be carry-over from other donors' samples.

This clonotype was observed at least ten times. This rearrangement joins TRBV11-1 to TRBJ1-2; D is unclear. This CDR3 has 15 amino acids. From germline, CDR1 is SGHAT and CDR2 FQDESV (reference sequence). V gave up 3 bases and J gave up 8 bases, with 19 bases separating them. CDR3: CASSFAGRARRGYTF. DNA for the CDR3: TGTGCCAGCAGCTTTGCGGGCCGGGCTAGGAGGGGCTACACCTTC. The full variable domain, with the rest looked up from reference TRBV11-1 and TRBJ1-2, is EAEVAQSPRYKITEKSQAVAFWCDPISGHATLYWYRQILGQGPELLVQFQDESVVDDSQLPKDRFSAERLKGVDSTLKIQPAELGDSAMYLCASSFAGRARRGYTFGSGTRLTVV.

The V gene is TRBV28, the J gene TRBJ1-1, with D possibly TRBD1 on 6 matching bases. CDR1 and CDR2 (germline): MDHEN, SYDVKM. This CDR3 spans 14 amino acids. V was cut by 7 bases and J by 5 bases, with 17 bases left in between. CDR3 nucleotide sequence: TGTGCCAGCAACGAACAGGGAGGGCGTACTGAAGCTTTCTTT. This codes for CASNEQGGRTEAFF.

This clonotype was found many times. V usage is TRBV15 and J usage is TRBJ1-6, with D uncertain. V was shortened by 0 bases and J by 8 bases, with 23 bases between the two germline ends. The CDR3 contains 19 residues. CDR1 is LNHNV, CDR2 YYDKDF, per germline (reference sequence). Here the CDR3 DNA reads TGTGCCACCAGCAGAGACCCGTTGGCGTTGCCACGAGTTCATTCACCCCTCCACTTT. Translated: CATSRDPLALPRVHSPLHF.

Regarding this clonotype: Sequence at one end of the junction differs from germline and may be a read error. The CDR3 DNA reads as TGCGCCAGCAGCCCACCTTGGCAGGGAAAAGCCTTC. Its translation is CASSPPWQGKAF. The chain carries TRBV4-1 and TRBJ1-2; the D gene is possibly TRBD1 (5 bases). The CDR3 is 12 amino acids. Germline CDR1 and CDR2: MGHRA and YSYEKL.

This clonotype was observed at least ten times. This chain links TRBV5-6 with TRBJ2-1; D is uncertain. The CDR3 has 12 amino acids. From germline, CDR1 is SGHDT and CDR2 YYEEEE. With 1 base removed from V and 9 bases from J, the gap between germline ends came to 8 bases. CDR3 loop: CASSLLDVEQFF. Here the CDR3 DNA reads TGTGCCAGCAGCTTGTTAGATGTTGAGCAGTTCTTC.

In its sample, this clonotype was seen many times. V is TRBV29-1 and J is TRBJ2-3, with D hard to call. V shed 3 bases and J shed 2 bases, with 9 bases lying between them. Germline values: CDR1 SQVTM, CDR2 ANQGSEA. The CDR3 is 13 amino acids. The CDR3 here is CSVELLNTDTQYF. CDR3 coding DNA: TGCAGCGTTGAGTTGCTAAACACAGATACGCAGTATTTT.

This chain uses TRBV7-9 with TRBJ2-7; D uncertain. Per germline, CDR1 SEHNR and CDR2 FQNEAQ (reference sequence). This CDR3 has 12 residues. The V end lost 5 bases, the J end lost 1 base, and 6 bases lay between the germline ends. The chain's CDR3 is CASSPASYEQYF. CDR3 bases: TGTGCCAGCAGCCCTGCTTCCTACGAGCAGTACTTC. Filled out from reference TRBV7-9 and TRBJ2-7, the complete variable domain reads DTGVSQNPRHKITKRGQNVTFRCDPISEHNRLYWYRQTLGQGPEFLTYFQNEAQLEKSRLLSDRFSAERPKGSFSTLEIQRTEQGDSAMYLCASSPASYEQYFGPGTRLTVT.

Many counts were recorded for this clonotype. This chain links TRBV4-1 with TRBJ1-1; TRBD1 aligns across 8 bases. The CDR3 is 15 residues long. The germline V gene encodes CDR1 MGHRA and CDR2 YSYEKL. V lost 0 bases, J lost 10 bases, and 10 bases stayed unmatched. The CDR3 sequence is CASSQDGFDRGRAFF. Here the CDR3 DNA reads TGCGCCAGCAGCCAAGATGGTTTTGACAGGGGCAGAGCTTTCTTT.

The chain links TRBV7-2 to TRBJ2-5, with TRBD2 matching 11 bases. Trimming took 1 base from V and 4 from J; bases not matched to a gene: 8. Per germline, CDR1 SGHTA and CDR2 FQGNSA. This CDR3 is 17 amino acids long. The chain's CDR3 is CASSLELAGGWAETQYF. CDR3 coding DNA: TGTGCCAGCAGCTTAGAGCTAGCGGGGGGCTGGGCAGAGACCCAGTACTTC.

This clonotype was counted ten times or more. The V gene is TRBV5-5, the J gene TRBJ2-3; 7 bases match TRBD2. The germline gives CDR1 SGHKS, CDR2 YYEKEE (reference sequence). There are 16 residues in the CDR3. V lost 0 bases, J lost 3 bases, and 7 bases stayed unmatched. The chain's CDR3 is CASSLAGRVMTDTQYF. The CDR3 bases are TGTGCCAGCAGCTTGGCGGGGAGGGTTATGACAGATACGCAGTATTTT. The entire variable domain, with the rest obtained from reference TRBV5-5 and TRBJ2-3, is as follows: DAGVTQSPTHLIKTRGQQVTLRCSPISGHKSVSWYQQVLGQGPQFIFQYYEKEERGRGNFPDRFSARQFPNYSSELNVNALLLGDSALYLCASSLAGRVMTDTQYFGPGTRLTVL.

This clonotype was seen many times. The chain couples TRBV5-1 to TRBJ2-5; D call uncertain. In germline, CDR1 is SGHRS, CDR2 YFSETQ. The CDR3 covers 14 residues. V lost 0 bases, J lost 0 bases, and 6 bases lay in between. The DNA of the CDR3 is TGCGCCAGCAGCTTGGGTTCGTACCAAGAGACCCAGTACTTC. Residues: CASSLGSYQETQYF. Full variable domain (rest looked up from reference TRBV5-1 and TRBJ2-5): KAGVTQTPRYLIKTRGQQVTLSCSPISGHRSVSWYQQTPGQGLQFLFEYFSETQRNKGNFPGRFSGRQFSNSRSEMNVSTLELGDSALYLCASSLGSYQETQYFGPGTRLLVL.

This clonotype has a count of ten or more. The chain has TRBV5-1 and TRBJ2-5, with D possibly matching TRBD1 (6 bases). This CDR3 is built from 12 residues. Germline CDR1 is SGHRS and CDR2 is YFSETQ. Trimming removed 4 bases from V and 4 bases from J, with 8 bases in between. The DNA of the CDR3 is TGCGCCAGCAGCCAGGGGTCAGAGACCCAGTACTTC. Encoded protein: CASSQGSETQYF.

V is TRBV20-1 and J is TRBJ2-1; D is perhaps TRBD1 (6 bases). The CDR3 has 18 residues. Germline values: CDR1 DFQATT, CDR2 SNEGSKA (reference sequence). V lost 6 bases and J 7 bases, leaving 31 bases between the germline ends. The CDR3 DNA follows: TGCAGTGCCACCTCCTTCATATTTCAGGGGCGCAAGGGGAATGAGCAGTTCTTC. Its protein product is CSATSFIFQGRKGNEQFF.

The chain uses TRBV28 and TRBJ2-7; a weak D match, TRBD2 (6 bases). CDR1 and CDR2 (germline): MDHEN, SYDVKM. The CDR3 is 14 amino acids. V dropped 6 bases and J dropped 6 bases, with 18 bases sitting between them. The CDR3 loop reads CASSPSLSGFEQYF. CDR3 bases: TGTGCCAGCAGCCCGTCCCTGAGCGGGTTCGAGCAGTACTTC.

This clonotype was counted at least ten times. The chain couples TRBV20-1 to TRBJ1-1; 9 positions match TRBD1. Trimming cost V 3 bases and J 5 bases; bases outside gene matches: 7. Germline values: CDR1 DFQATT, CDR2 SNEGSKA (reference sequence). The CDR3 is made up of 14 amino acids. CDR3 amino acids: CSARGDRVLTEAFF. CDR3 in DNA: TGCAGTGCTAGGGGGGACAGGGTTTTGACTGAAGCTTTCTTT.

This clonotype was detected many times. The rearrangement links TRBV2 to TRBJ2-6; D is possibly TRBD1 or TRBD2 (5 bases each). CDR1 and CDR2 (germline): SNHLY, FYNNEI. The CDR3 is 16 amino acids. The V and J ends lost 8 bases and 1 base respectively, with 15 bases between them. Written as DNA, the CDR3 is TGTGCCAGCCGACGTCGGGGCGAATCTGGGGCCAACGTCCTGACTTTC. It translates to CASRRRGESGANVLTF.

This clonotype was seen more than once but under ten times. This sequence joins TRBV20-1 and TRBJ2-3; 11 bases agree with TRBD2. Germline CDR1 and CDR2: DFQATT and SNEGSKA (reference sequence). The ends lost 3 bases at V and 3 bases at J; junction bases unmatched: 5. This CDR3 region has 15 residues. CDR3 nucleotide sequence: TGCAGTGCTAGCCATAGCGGGGGGGCAACAGATACGCAGTATTTT. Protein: CSASHSGGATDTQYF.

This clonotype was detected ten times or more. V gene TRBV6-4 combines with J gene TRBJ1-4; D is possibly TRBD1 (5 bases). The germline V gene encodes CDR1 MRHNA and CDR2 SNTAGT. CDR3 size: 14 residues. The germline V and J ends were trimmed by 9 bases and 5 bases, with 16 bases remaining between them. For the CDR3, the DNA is TGTGCCAGAGACCGGGGACTGCCGAATGAAAAACTGTTTTTT. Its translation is CARDRGLPNEKLFF.

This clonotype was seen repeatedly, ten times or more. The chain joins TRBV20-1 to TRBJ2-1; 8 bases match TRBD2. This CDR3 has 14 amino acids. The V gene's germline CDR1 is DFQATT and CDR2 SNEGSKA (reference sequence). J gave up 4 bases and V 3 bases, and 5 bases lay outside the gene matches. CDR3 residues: CSASGRGVYNEQFF. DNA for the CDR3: TGCAGTGCTAGCGGGCGGGGGGTATACAATGAGCAGTTCTTC.

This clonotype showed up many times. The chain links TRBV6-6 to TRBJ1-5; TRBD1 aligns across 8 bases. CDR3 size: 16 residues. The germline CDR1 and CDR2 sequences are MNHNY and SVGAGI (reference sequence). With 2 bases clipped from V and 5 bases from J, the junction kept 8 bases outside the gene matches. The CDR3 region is CASSYRDRFGDQPQHF. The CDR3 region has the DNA TGTGCCAGCAGTTACAGGGACAGGTTCGGGGATCAGCCCCAGCATTTT.

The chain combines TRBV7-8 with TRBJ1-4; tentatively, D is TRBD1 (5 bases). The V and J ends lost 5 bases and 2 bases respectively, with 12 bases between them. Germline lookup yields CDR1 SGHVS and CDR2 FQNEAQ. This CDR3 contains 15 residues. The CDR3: CASSLGTDTNEKLFF. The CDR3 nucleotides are TGTGCCAGCAGCCTAGGGACCGACACTAATGAAAAACTGTTTTTT.

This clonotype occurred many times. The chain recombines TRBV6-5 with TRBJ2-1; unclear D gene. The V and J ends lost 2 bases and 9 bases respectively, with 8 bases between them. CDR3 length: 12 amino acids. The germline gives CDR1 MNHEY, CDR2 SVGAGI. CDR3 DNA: TGTGCCAGCAGTTACGGCCGGGCTGAGCAGTTCTTC. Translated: CASSYGRAEQFF.

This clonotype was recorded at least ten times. The CDR3 coding sequence is TGTGCCAGCAGCCCAGTGGGGGAAAGTGGGACCCAGTACTTC. This translates into CASSPVGESGTQYF. V usage is TRBV9 and J usage is TRBJ2-5; D possibly matches TRBD1 or TRBD2 (5 bases each). The germline CDR1 and CDR2 sequences are SGDLS and YYNGEE. V was clipped by 4 bases and J by 7 bases, with 17 bases between them. CDR3 length: 14 residues. The full variable domain, completed using reference TRBV9 and TRBJ2-5, is DSGVTQTPKHLITATGQRVTLRCSPRSGDLSVYWYQQSLDQGLQFLIQYYNGEERAKGNILERFSAQQFPDLHSELNLSSLELGDSALYFCASSPVGESGTQYFGPGTRLLVL.

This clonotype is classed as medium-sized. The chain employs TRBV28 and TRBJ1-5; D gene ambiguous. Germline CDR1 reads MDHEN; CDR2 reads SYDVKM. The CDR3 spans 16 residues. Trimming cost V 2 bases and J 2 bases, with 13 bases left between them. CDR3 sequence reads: CASSLPETWGNQPQHF. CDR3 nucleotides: TGTGCCAGCAGTTTACCCGAGACTTGGGGCAATCAGCCCCAGCATTTT.

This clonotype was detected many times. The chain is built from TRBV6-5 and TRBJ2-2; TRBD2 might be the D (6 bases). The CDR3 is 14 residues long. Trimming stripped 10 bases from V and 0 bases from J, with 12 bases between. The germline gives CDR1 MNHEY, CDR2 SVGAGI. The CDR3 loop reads CATLLATNTGELFF. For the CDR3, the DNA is TGTGCCACCTTACTAGCAACGAACACCGGGGAGCTGTTTTTT.

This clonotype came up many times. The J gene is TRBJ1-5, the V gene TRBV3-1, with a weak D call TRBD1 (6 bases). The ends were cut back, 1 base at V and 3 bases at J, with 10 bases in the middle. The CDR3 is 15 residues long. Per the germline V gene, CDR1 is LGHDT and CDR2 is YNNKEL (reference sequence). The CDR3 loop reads CASSQADRSNQPQHF. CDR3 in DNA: TGTGCCAGCAGCCAAGCCGACAGGTCCAATCAGCCCCAGCATTTT.

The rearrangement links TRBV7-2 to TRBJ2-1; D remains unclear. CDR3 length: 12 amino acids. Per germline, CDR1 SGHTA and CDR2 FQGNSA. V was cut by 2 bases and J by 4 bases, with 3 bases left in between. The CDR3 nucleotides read TGTGCCAGCAGCTTATCATACAATGAGCAGTTCTTC. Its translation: CASSLSYNEQFF.

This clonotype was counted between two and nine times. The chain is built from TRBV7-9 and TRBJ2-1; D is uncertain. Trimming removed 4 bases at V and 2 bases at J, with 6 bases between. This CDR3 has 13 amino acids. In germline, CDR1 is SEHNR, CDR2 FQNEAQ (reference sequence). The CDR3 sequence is CASSSLAYNEQFF. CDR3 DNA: TGTGCCAGCAGCTCGCTAGCCTACAATGAGCAGTTCTTC.

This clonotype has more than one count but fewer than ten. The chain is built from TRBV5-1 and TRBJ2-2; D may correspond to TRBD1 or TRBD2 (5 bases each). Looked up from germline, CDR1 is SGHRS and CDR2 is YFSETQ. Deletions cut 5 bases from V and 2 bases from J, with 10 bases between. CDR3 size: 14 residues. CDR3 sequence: CASSRDGNTGELFF. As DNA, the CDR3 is TGCGCCAGCAGTAGGGACGGAAACACCGGGGAGCTGTTTTTT.